This TCR beta chain is drawn from a study of T cell repertoires in cytomegalovirus infection. Study summary: Through public TCR beta signatures, both CMV infection and matching HLA type were indicated.

CDR1 is MGHRA and CDR2 is YSYEKL in the germline V gene. V lost 4 bases to trimming and J lost 3 bases; unmatched junction nucleotides: 12. CDR3 length: 17 amino acids. TCRdb processed the reads anew with MiXCR; each CDR3 protein has one entry. There are a few hundred thousand distinct CDR3 sequences in the sample; about a sixth occur only once, and around 43% lies in the top ten. The V and J genes are TRBV4-1 and TRBJ2-1; 7 bases are shared with TRBD2. This TCR came from a human donor in good health (CMV status not recorded). Some clones in this sample may be carry-over from other donors' samples. Sample: CD8+ T cells from PBMCs. The CDR3 region is CASSPDGGLVFYNEQFF. Here the CDR3 DNA reads TGCGCCAGCAGCCCAGACGGAGGACTAGTCTTCTACAATGAGCAGTTCTTC.